Listed here are 11 T cell receptor beta chains from one sample, sequenced in a study of human T cells and chemical hapten exposure. A single record per CDR3 protein comes from TCRdb applying MiXCR to the RACE reads. The sample has 35,000 to 50,000 distinct CDR3 sequences; roughly a tenth are singletons. Time point in this sample: pre-sensitization, week 0. Indicated treatment: therapeutic diphenylcyclopropenone sensitization with weekly scalp DPC. This specimen consisted of whole blood, obtained in connection with sensitization to the hapten diphenylcyclopropenone (DPC). The receptors stem from a man aged 25-45 years with alopecia areata. Some clones in this sample may be carry-over from other donors' samples.

This chain joins TRBV3-1 and TRBJ1-3, with 7 bases fitting TRBD1. The V gene end was trimmed by 6 bases and the J gene end by 2 bases; junction bases not matched to a gene: 7. The CDR3 has 15 amino acids. CDR1 and CDR2 (germline): LGHDT, YNNKEL (reference sequence). The CDR3 DNA is TGTGCCAGCAGACCCGACAGGGCAGCTGGAAACACCATATATTTT. Its protein product is CASRPDRAAGNTIYF. Looking up the rest from reference TRBV3-1 and TRBJ1-3 gives the full variable domain: DTAVSQTPKYLVTQMGNDKSIKCEQNLGHDTMYWYKQDSKKFLKIMFSYNNKELIINETVPNRFSPKSPDKAHLNLHINSLELGDSAVYFCASRPDRAAGNTIYFGEGSWLTVV.

In this sample, this clonotype turned up many times. The J gene is TRBJ2-3, the V gene TRBV29-1; D is uncertain. The CDR3 covers 11 residues. Germline V gene data show CDR1 as SQVTM and CDR2 as ANQGSEA. Trimming left V 3 bases short and J 6 bases short, with 7 bases between. The CDR3: CSVDAADTQYF. CDR3 DNA: TGCAGCGTTGATGCGGCCGATACGCAGTATTTT.

This clonotype was counted at least ten times. The CDR3 DNA sequence: TGCAGCGTTGAAGTCAGACTCTCCTACAATGAGCAGTTCTTC. It translates to CSVEVRLSYNEQFF. This chain joins TRBV29-1 and TRBJ2-1; D is unresolved. This CDR3 is 14 amino acids long. The V gene lost 1 base and the J gene lost 0 bases, with 7 bases spanning the gap. Per the germline V gene, CDR1 is SQVTM and CDR2 is ANQGSEA.

This clonotype was detected many times. The chain has TRBV19 and TRBJ1-4; no reliable D call. Germline CDR1 and CDR2: LNHDA and SQIVND (reference sequence). The germline V and J ends were trimmed by 3 bases and 5 bases, with 7 bases remaining between them. The CDR3 contains 13 residues. CDR3 in DNA: TGTGCCAGTAGTATTTCCAGGAATGAAAAACTGTTTTTT. Protein sequence: CASSISRNEKLFF.

Many counts were recorded for this clonotype. This sequence joins TRBV7-7 and TRBJ2-5, with 13 bases fitting TRBD2. Unmatched junction bases numbered 5, after V lost 5 bases and J lost 2 bases. This CDR3 region has 16 residues. Germline-derived CDR1 and CDR2 are SSHAT and FNYEAQ (reference sequence). CDR3 in DNA: TGTGCCAGCAGCAGGACTAGCGGGGGCTTACAAGAGACCCAGTACTTC. It encodes CASSRTSGGLQETQYF.

Many counts were recorded for this clonotype. The chain links TRBV19 to TRBJ2-1; D possibly corresponds to TRBD2 (5 bases). The CDR3 covers 14 residues. Germline CDR1 and CDR2: LNHDA and SQIVND (reference sequence). V was trimmed by 7 bases and J by 5 bases, leaving 15 bases between them. CDR3 sequence reads: CASTPRRYHNEQFF. The CDR3 bases are TGTGCCAGTACCCCACGGAGGTACCACAATGAGCAGTTCTTC.

V is TRBV29-1 and J is TRBJ2-6, with D unresolved. V was shortened by 1 base and J by 0 bases, with 7 bases between the two germline ends. Germline V CDR1 and CDR2: SQVTM, ANQGSEA. This CDR3 region has 15 residues. The CDR3 sequence is CSVEAPSSGANVLTF. The CDR3 DNA sequence: TGCAGCGTTGAAGCGCCGAGCTCTGGGGCCAACGTCCTGACTTTC.

This clonotype came up a few times. The genes are TRBV27 and TRBJ2-1; D perhaps matches TRBD1 (6 bases). Germline V gene lookup returns CDR1 MNHEY and CDR2 SMNVEV (reference sequence). This CDR3 comprises 17 residues. V lost 4 bases and J 9 bases, leaving 25 bases between the germline ends. The CDR3 DNA reads as TGTGCCAGCAGTTCAACTTTTCGGTTGTGGGGGCGGAGTGAGCAGTTCTTC. Translation: CASSSTFRLWGRSEQFF.

This sequence joins TRBV20-1 and TRBJ2-7; D is unresolved. V shed 3 bases and J shed 3 bases, with 9 bases lying between them. This CDR3 has 12 residues. Germline values: CDR1 DFQATT, CDR2 SNEGSKA (reference sequence). CDR3: CSASDSRYEQYF. For the CDR3, the DNA is TGCAGTGCTAGTGATTCTCGCTACGAGCAGTACTTC.

The chain carries TRBV18 and TRBJ1-1, with D perhaps TRBD1 (5 bases). Per the germline V gene, CDR1 is KGHSH and CDR2 is LQKENI. The CDR3 loop spans 14 amino acids. Trimming pared 2 bases from V and 3 bases from J, leaving 10 bases between. CDR3 in amino acids: CASSPRAGYTEAFF. CDR3 nucleotides: TGTGCCAGCTCACCAAGAGCAGGGTACACTGAAGCTTTCTTT.

This clonotype has a handful of counts. The V gene is TRBV7-2, the J gene TRBJ2-5; unclear D gene. CDR1 SGHTA and CDR2 FQGNSA come from the germline V gene. This CDR3 is built from 15 residues. V dropped 0 bases and J dropped 0 bases, with 8 bases sitting between them. The CDR3 reads CASSLARSNQETQYF. DNA of the CDR3: TGTGCCAGCAGCTTAGCGAGGAGTAACCAAGAGACCCAGTACTTC.